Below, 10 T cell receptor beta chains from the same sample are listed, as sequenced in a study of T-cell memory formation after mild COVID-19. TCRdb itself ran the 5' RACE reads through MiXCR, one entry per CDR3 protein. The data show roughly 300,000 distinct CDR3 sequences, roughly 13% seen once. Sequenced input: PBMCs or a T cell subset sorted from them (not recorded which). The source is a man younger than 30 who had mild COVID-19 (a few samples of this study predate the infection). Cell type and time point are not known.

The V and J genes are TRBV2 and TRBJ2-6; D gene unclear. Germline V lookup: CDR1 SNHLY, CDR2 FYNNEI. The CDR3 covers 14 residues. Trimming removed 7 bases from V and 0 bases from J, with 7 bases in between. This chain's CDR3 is CASMGISGANVLTF. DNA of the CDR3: TGTGCCAGCATGGGTATCTCTGGGGCCAACGTCCTGACTTTC.

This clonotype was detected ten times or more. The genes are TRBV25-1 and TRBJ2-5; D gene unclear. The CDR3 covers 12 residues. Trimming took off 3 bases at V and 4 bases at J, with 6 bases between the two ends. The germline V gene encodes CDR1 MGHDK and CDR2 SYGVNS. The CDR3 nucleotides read TGTGCCAGCAGTGACTGGGGAGAGACCCAGTACTTC. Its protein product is CASSDWGETQYF.

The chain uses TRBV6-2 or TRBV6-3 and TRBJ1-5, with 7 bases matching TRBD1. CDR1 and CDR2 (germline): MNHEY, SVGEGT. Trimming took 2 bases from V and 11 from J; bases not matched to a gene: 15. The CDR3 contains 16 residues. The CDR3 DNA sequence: TGTGCCAGCAGTTACGTAAGGGGGCAAGGACCCTGGGCCCAGCATTTT. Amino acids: CASSYVRGQGPWAQHF.

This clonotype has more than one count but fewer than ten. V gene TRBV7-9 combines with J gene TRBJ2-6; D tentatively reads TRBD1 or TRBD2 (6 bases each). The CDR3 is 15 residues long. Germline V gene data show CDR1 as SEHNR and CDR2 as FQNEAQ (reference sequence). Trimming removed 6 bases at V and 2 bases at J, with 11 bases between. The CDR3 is CASSQRGAGANVLTF. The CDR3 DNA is TGTGCCAGCAGTCAAAGGGGGGCTGGGGCCAACGTCCTGACTTTC.

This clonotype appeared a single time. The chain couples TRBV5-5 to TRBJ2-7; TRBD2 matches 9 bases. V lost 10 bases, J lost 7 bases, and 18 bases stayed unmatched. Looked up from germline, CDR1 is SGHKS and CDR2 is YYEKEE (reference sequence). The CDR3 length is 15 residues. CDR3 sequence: CASSWWREGPNEQYF. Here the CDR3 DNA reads TGTGCCTCCTCCTGGTGGCGGGAGGGCCCTAATGAGCAGTACTTC.

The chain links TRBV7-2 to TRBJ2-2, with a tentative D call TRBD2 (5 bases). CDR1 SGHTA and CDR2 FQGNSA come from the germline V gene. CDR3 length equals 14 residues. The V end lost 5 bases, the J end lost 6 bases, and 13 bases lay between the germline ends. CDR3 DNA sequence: TGTGCCAGCAGCCGGCTGGAGGAATCCGGGGAGCTGTTTTTT. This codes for CASSRLEESGELFF.

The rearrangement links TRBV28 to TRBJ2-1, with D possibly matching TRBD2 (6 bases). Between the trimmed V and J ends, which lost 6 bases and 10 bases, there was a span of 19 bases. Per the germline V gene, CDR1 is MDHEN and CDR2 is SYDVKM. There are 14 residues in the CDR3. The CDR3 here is CASRLAAGVREQFF. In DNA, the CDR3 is TGTGCCAGCAGACTCGCAGCGGGCGTTAGGGAGCAGTTCTTC.

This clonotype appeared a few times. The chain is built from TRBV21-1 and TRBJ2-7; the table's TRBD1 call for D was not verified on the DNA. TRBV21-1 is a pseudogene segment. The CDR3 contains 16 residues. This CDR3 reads CASASKLGTGDYEQYV. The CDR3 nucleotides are TGTGCCAGCGCTTCTAAACTCGGGACAGGGGACTACGAGCAGTACGTC.

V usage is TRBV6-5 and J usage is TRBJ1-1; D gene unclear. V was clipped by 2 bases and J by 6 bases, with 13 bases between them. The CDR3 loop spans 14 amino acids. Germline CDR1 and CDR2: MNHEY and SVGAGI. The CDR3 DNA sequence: TGTGCCAGCAGTTACAAGGTTCCCCCCTCTGAAGCTTTCTTT. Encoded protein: CASSYKVPPSEAFF.

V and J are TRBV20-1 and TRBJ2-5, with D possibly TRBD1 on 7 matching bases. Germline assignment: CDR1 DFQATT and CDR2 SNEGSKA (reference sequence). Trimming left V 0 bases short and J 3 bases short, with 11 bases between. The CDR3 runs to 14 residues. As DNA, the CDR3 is TGCAGTGCTAGAGACGGGGGACAGAAAGAGACCCAGTACTTC. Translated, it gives CSARDGGQKETQYF.